The present T cell receptor (beta chain) was sequenced within a study of blood T cell repertoires in COVID-19. The method was immunoSEQ multiplex PCR; TCRdb's version includes in-frame clones alone and lacks a portion of them. The table has about 300,000 clones, roughly 86% seen once. Trimming took 5 bases from V and 1 from J; bases not matched to a gene: 5. From germline, CDR1 is MDHEN and CDR2 SYDVKM. This CDR3 spans 16 amino acids. The V and J genes are TRBV28 and TRBJ2-6, with 7 bases that match TRBD1. The sequence came from a woman younger than 35 who had recovered from COVID-19. Sequenced material: PBMCs or T cells enriched from blood (not recorded which). The DNA of the CDR3 is TGTGCCAGCAGTCCGCGGACAGGATCTGGGGCCAACGTCCTGACTTTC. Its translation: CASSPRTGSGANVLTF.